This TCR beta chain was sequenced during a study of T-cell memory formation after mild COVID-19. About the research overall: Largely donor-specific TCR clusters were found. Study conclusions and caveats: Clonal second-wave expansions that peaked on day 37 had unconfirmed SARS-CoV-2 specificity.

The CDR3 sequence is 13 residues long. The germline V and J ends were trimmed by 10 bases and 3 bases, with 16 bases remaining between them. Germline-derived CDR1 and CDR2 are MNHNY and SVGAGI (reference sequence). This clonotype was seen only a few times. Its antigen is still unknown. TCRdb analysed the 5' RACE reads with MiXCR anew, one entry per CDR3 protein. The sample has about 400,000 distinct CDR3 sequences; 15% to 20% are singletons. Sequenced input: PBMCs or a T cell subset sorted from them (not recorded which). The sequence derives from a man between 18 and 35 years old who had mild COVID-19 (a few samples of this study predate the infection). Cell type and time point are not known. V gene TRBV6-6 combines with J gene TRBJ2-7, with a tentative D call TRBD1 (5 bases). CDR3 protein: CAISVGHFYEQYF. The CDR3 DNA reads TGTGCCATCTCGGTGGGGCATTTCTACGAGCAGTACTTC.